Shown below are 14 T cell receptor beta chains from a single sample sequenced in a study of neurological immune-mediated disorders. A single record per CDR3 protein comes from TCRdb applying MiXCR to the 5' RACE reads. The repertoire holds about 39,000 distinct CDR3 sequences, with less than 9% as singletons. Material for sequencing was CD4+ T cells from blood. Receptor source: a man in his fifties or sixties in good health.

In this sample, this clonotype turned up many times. This chain's CDR3 is CASTRGAGGQSPYNEQFF. The CDR3 nucleotides read TGCGCCAGTACAAGGGGTGCGGGAGGACAATCTCCTTACAATGAGCAGTTCTTC. This chain connects TRBV5-1 to TRBJ2-1; 8 bases are a match to TRBD2. This CDR3 contains 18 residues. The V gene's germline CDR1 is SGHRS and CDR2 YFSETQ. J lost 4 bases, V lost 8 bases, and 20 bases had no gene match.

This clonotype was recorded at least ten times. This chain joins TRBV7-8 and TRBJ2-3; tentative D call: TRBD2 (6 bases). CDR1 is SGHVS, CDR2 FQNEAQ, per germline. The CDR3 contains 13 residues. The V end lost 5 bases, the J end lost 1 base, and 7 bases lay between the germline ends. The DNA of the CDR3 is TGTGCCAGCAGCGGCGGGGGCACAGATACGCAGTATTTT. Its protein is CASSGGGTDTQYF.

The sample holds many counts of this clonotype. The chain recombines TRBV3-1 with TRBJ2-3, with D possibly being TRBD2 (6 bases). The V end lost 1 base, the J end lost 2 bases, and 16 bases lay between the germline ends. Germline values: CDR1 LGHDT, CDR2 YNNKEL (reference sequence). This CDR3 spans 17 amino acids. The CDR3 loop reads CASSQVPAGSLTDTQYF. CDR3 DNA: TGTGCCAGCAGCCAAGTCCCAGCGGGCAGTCTCACAGATACGCAGTATTTT.

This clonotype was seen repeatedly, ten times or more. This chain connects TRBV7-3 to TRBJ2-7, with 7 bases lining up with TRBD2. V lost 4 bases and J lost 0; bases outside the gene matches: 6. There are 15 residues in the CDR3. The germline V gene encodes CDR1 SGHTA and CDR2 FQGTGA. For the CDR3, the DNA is TGTGCCAGCAGCTCGGCCGGGACTAACTCCTACGAGCAGTACTTC. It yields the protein CASSSAGTNSYEQYF.

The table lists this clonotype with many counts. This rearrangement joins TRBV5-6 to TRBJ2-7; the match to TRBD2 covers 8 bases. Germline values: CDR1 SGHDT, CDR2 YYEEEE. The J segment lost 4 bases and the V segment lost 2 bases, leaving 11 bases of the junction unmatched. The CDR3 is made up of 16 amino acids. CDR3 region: CASSFNSGSSRYEQYF. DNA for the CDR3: TGTGCCAGCAGCTTTAACAGCGGGAGTTCGAGGTACGAGCAGTACTTC.

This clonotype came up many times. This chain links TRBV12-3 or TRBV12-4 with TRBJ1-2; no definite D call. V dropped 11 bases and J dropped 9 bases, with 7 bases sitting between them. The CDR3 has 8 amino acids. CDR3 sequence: CAHTSYTF. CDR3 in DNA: TGTGCCCATACTAGCTACACCTTC.

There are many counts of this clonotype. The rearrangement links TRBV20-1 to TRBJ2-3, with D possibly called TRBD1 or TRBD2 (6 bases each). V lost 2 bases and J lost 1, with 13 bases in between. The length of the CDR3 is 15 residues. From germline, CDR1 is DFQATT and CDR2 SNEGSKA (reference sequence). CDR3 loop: CSARLGGWGTDTQYF. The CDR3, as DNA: TGCAGTGCTAGATTGGGGGGCTGGGGCACAGATACGCAGTATTTT.

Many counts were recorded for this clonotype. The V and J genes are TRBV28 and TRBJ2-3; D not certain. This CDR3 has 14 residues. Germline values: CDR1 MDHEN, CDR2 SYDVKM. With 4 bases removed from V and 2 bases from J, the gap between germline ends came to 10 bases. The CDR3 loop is CASSSPAITDTQYF. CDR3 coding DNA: TGTGCCAGCAGTTCACCGGCCATCACAGATACGCAGTATTTT.

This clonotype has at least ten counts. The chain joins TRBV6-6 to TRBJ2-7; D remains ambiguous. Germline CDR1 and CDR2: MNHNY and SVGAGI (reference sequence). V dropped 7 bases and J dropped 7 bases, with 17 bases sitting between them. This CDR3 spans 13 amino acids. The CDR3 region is CASNTPNAGEQYF. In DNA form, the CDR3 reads TGTGCCAGCAATACACCAAACGCTGGGGAGCAGTACTTC.

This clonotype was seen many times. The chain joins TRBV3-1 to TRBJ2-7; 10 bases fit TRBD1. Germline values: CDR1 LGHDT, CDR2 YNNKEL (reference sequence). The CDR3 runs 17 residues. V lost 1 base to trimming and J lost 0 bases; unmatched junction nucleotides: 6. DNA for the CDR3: TGTGCCAGCAGCCAAGGGGAAAGGACAGGGGGCTCCTACGAGCAGTACTTC. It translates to CASSQGERTGGSYEQYF.

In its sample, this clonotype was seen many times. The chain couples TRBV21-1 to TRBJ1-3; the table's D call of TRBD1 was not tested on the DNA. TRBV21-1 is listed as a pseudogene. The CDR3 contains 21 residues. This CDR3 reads CASSKGDRVRSLPHGGNTIYF. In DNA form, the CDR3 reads TGTGCCAGCAGCAAAGGAGACAGGGTTAGATCCCTTCCACACGGTGGAAACACCATATATTTT.

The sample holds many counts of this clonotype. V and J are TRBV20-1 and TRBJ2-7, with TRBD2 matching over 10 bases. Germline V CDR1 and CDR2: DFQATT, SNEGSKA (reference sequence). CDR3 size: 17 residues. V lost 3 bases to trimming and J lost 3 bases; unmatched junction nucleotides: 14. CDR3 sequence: CSASQRLAGVINYEQYF. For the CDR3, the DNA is TGCAGTGCTAGCCAGCGGCTAGCGGGAGTTATAAACTACGAGCAGTACTTC.

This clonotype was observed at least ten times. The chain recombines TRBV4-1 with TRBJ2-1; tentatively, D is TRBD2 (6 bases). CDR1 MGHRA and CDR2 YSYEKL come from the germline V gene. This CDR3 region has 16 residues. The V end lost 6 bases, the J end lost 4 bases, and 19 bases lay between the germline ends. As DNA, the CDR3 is TGCGCCAGCAGTCCCGGGTGGCGGGATTTTTACAATGAGCAGTTCTTC. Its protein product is CASSPGWRDFYNEQFF.

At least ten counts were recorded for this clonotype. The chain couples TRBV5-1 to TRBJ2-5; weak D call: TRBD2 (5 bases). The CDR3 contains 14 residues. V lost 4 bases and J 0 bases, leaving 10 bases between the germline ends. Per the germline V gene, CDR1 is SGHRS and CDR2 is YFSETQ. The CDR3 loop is CASSVPGNQETQYF. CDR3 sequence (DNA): TGCGCCAGCAGCGTACCGGGGAACCAAGAGACCCAGTACTTC.